These 5 T cell receptor beta chains were sequenced from one sample in a study of T cell changes during pregnancy in multiple sclerosis. Generated by immunoSEQ multiplex PCR, the TCRdb table keeps only in-frame clones and is missing some. The profile shows 32,000 or so clones, about 90% of them singletons. Specimen: CD4+ T cells from peripheral blood mononuclear cells, collected in the third trimester of pregnancy. The receptors were sampled from a female donor in good health, enrolled as a control in a pregnancy study.

The chain joins TRBV18 to TRBJ2-7; D is ambiguous. Looked up from germline, CDR1 is KGHSH and CDR2 is LQKENI. The length of the CDR3 is 14 residues. Trimming shortened V by 3 bases and J by 2 bases, and 11 bases separated the two germline ends. CDR3 sequence (DNA): TGTGCCAGCTCACCCCCCGGTGTCCCCTACGAGCAGTACTTC. The encoded protein is CASSPPGVPYEQYF.

The gene calls are TRBV11-2 and TRBJ2-1, with 12 bases that match TRBD2. The CDR3 length is 19 residues. CDR1 and CDR2 from the germline V gene are SGHAT and FQNNGV. The V segment lost 5 bases and the J segment 0 bases; nucleotides outside the gene matches: 11. The CDR3 region is CASSPRLLAGGDSYNEQFF. The DNA of the CDR3 is TGTGCCAGCAGCCCCCGTCTACTAGCGGGGGGCGACTCCTACAATGAGCAGTTCTTC.

This sequence joins TRBV6-4 and TRBJ1-1, with D perhaps TRBD1 (6 bases). V gave up 6 bases and J gave up 3 bases, with 14 bases separating them. The CDR3 spans 14 residues. Germline V gene data show CDR1 as MRHNA and CDR2 as SNTAGT. The CDR3 nucleotides are TGTGCCAGCAGGTTAGACAGGTCCTACACTGAAGCTTTCTTT. It codes for CASRLDRSYTEAFF.

The CDR3 loop reads CASSESVRSSYEQYF. The CDR3, as DNA: TGTGCCAGCAGTGAATCTGTGCGAAGCTCCTACGAGCAGTACTTC. The chain recombines TRBV6-1 with TRBJ2-7, with no clear D. Trimming took off 2 bases at V and 0 bases at J, with 11 bases between the two ends. The CDR3 extends over 15 amino acids. Germline CDR1 MNHNS, CDR2 SASEGT.

V gene TRBV21-1 combines with J gene TRBJ1-5; TRBD1, the table's D call, was not compared with the DNA. TRBV21-1 is a pseudogene segment. This CDR3 comprises 20 residues. Written as DNA, the CDR3 is TGTGCCAGCAGCCCACTGCACAGGGGGCACGGGTCCAGGCGGAATCAGCCCCAGCATTTT. This codes for CASSPLHRGHGSRRNQPQHF.